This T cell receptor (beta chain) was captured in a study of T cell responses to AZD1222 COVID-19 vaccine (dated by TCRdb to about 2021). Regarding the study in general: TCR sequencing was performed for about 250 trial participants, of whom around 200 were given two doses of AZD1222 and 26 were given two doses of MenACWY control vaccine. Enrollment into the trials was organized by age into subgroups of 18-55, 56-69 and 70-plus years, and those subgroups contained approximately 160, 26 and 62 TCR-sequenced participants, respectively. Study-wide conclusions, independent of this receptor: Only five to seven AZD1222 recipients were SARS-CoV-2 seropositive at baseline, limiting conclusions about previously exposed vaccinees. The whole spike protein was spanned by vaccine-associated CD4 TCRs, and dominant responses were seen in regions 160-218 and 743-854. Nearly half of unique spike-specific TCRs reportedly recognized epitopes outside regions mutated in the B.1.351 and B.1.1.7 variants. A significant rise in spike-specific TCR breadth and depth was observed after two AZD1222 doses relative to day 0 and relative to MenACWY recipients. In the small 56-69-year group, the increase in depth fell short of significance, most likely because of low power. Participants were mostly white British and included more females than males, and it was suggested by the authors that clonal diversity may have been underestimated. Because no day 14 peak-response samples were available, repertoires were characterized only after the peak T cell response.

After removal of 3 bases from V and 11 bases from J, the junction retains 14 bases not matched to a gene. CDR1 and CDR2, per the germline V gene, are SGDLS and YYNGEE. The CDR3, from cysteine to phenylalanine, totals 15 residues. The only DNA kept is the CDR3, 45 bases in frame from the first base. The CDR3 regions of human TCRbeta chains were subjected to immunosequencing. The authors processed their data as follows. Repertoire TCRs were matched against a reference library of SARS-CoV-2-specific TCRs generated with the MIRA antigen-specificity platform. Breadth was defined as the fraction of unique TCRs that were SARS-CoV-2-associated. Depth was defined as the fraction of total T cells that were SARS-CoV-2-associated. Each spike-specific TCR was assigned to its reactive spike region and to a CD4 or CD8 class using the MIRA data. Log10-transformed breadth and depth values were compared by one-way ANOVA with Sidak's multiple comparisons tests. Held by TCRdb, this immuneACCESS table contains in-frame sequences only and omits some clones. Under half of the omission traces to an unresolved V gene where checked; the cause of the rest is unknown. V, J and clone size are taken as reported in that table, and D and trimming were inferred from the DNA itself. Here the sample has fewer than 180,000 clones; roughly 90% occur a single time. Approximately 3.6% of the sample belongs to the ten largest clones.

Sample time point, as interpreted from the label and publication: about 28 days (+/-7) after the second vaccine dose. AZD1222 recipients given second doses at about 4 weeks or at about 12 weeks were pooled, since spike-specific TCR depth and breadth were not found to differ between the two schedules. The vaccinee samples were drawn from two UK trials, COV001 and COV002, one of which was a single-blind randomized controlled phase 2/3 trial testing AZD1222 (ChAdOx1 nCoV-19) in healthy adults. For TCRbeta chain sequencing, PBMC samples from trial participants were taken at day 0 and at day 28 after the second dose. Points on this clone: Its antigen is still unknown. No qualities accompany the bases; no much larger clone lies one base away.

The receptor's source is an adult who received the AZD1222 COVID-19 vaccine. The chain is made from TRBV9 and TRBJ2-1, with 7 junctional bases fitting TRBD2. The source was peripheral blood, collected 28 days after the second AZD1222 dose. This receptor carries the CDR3 CASSAGLAAPSQQFF. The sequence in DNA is TGTGCCAGCAGCGCCGGGCTAGCGGCCCCGTCCCAGCAGTTCTTC.